This TCR beta chain was documented in a study of T cell changes during pregnancy in multiple sclerosis. Method: immunoSEQ multiplex PCR; TCRdb's copy keeps in-frame clones and lacks some. The sample records under 50,000 clones, around 93% being singletons. Germline V CDR1 and CDR2: MNHEY, SMNVEV (reference sequence). The V gene lost 6 bases and the J gene lost 1 base, with 17 bases spanning the gap. The CDR3 consists of 16 residues. This clonotype was obtained from a female donor with multiple sclerosis, enrolled in a pregnancy study. The sequencing here drew on CD8+ T cells from peripheral blood mononuclear cells, taken before pregnancy. The V gene is TRBV27, the J gene TRBJ2-3; the D is unclear. CDR3 DNA: TGTGCCAGCAGCCTCACCCTAGTATCCGGCACAGATACGCAGTATTTT. Translation: CASSLTLVSGTDTQYF.